This section outlines one T cell receptor (beta chain) sequence together with its context. Data came from immunoSEQ multiplex PCR; TCRdb stores just in-frame clones and leaves some out. The repertoire includes about 660,000 clones, over 75% of them detected once, and 0.0095% to 0.013% sits in the top ten. CDR1 and CDR2 (germline): MNHEY, SMNVEV (reference sequence). The CDR3 runs 16 residues. The junction had 10 bases not matched to a gene; V was cut back by 4 bases and J by 5 bases. This record comes from a study of shared T cell receptors in the human thymus. These data also formed part of another study, on human thymus T cells.

The specimen sequenced was thymocytes. The sequence was obtained from a boy younger than two with a congenital heart defect. The V gene is TRBV27, the J gene TRBJ1-5; 8 nucleotides line up with TRBD1. The DNA for the CDR3 is TGTGCCAGCAGTTCAACCCGGACAGGGTGGGATCAGCCCCAGCATTTT. It specifies CASSSTRTGWDQPQHF.